A single sample gave rise to the 30 T cell receptor beta chains below, sequenced in a study of T-cell memory formation after mild COVID-19. MiXCR was run by TCRdb on the 5' RACE reads, yielding one entry per CDR3 protein. This sample has 350,000 to 550,000 distinct CDR3 sequences, with about a sixth found just once. The sequenced sample consisted of PBMCs or a T cell subset sorted from them (not recorded which). These receptors were obtained from a young man who had mild COVID-19 (a few samples of this study predate the infection). Cell type and time point are not known.

V usage is TRBV15 and J usage is TRBJ2-7; D may match TRBD1 or TRBD2 (5 bases each). This CDR3 is 12 amino acids long. V was cut by 3 bases and J by 5 bases, with 8 bases left in between. From germline, CDR1 is LNHNV and CDR2 YYDKDF (reference sequence). DNA of the CDR3: TGTGCCACCAGCAGTCGGGGCCACGAGCAGTACTTC. Its protein is CATSSRGHEQYF. The whole variable domain, remainder taken from reference TRBV15 and TRBJ2-7, is DAMVIQNPRYQVTQFGKPVTLSCSQTLNHNVMYWYQQKSSQAPKLLFHYYDKDFNNEADTPDNFQSRRPNTSFCFLDIRSPGLGDTAMYLCATSSRGHEQYFGPGTRLTVT.

There are a few counts of this clonotype. V gene TRBV4-1 combines with J gene TRBJ2-3; D ambiguous. Germline-derived CDR1 and CDR2 are MGHRA and YSYEKL. The CDR3 sequence is 16 residues long. Trimming left V 1 base short and J 4 bases short, with 15 bases between. This CDR3 is CASSQASPIFPDTQYF. CDR3 DNA: TGCGCCAGCAGCCAAGCTTCCCCGATTTTCCCAGATACGCAGTATTTT.

The genes are TRBV4-3 and TRBJ2-3; 13 nucleotides match TRBD2. Germline V lookup: CDR1 LGHNA, CDR2 YSLEER. The CDR3 runs to 19 residues. The ends lost 0 bases at V and 5 bases at J; junction bases unmatched: 11. CDR3 sequence (DNA): TGCGCCAGCAGCCAAGAGCCTTCGACTAGCGGGGGGCCTAAAGATACGCAGTATTTT. Residues: CASSQEPSTSGGPKDTQYF.

This clonotype was picked up a small number of times. The rearrangement joins TRBV18 to TRBJ2-3; 7 positions agree with TRBD2. Losses at the gene ends were 6 bases for V and 1 base for J; bases not matched to a gene: 13. Germline CDR1 is KGHSH and CDR2 is LQKENI. The CDR3 is 17 residues long. CDR3 region: CASSGQGASGGTDTQYF. The CDR3 nucleotides read TGTGCCAGCTCGGGCCAAGGGGCTAGCGGAGGCACAGATACGCAGTATTTT. Full variable domain (outside the CDR3, taken from reference TRBV18 and TRBJ2-3): NAGVMQNPRHLVRRRGQEARLRCSPMKGHSHVYWYRQLPEEGLKFMVYLQKENIIDESGMPKERFSAEFPKEGPSILRIQQVVRGDSAAYFCASSGQGASGGTDTQYFGPGTRLTVL.

The chain couples TRBV9 to TRBJ1-5, with no clear D. CDR3 length: 15 residues. V was shortened by 0 bases and J by 0 bases, with 7 bases between the two germline ends. Germline V gene lookup returns CDR1 SGDLS and CDR2 YYNGEE. The chain's CDR3 is CASSVDGYSNQPQHF. The CDR3 region has the DNA TGTGCCAGCAGCGTAGATGGGTATAGCAATCAGCCCCAGCATTTT. Based on the CDR3 plus reference TRBV9 and TRBJ1-5, the full variable domain is DSGVTQTPKHLITATGQRVTLRCSPRSGDLSVYWYQQSLDQGLQFLIQYYNGEERAKGNILERFSAQQFPDLHSELNLSSLELGDSALYFCASSVDGYSNQPQHFGDGTRLSIL.

V usage is TRBV4-3 and J usage is TRBJ2-7, with a possible D match to TRBD1 (6 bases). CDR3 length equals 15 residues. V lost 0 bases to trimming and J lost 4 bases, with 13 bases between them. Germline values: CDR1 LGHNA, CDR2 YSLEER. The chain's CDR3 is CASSQDLTGWYEQYF. DNA for the CDR3: TGCGCCAGCAGCCAAGACCTCACAGGGTGGTACGAGCAGTACTTC.

This clonotype was recorded a few times. CDR3 loop: CSVGARHTGRNTEAFF. CDR3 nucleotide sequence: TGCAGCGTTGGGGCCAGGCACACGGGGAGGAACACTGAAGCTTTCTTT. This chain connects TRBV29-1 to TRBJ1-1; D not certain. The CDR3 runs 16 residues. V lost 4 bases, J lost 1 base, and 19 bases lay in between. Germline V CDR1 and CDR2: SQVTM, ANQGSEA.

This clonotype was observed a handful of times. The chain combines TRBV7-2 with TRBJ2-1; maybe TRBD2 (6 bases). The CDR3 consists of 22 residues. With 4 bases removed from V and 0 bases from J, the gap between germline ends came to 31 bases. Per the germline V gene, CDR1 is SGHTA and CDR2 is FQGNSA. The CDR3 region is CASSSSARRGGSRVTSYNEQFF. The CDR3 DNA reads TGTGCCAGCAGCTCCTCGGCGCGACGTGGGGGGTCTCGCGTGACCTCCTACAATGAGCAGTTCTTC.

In its sample, this clonotype was seen a few times. V is TRBV4-3 and J is TRBJ1-2, with D tentatively TRBD1 (5 bases). This CDR3 region has 15 residues. Trimming pared 2 bases from V and 3 bases from J, leaving 13 bases between. In germline, CDR1 is LGHNA, CDR2 YSLEER. CDR3 region: CASSQFMGGYYGYTF. Here the CDR3 DNA reads TGCGCCAGCAGCCAATTTATGGGGGGGTACTATGGCTACACCTTC.

This clonotype has at least ten counts. The rearrangement joins TRBV7-9 to TRBJ2-2, with TRBD2 matching over 9 bases. V shed 3 bases, J shed 0 bases, and the junction held 2 bases outside the gene matches. The CDR3 sequence is 16 residues long. The germline gives CDR1 SEHNR, CDR2 FQNEAQ (reference sequence). The CDR3, as DNA: TGTGCCAGCAGCTTCTTAGCGGGGGCGAACACCGGGGAGCTGTTTTTT. It yields the protein CASSFLAGANTGELFF.

V is TRBV18 and J is TRBJ1-3; TRBD1 is a possible D gene (5 bases). From germline, CDR1 is KGHSH and CDR2 LQKENI. Trimming took off 6 bases at V and 2 bases at J, with 17 bases between the two ends. The CDR3 loop spans 16 amino acids. The CDR3 here is CASSSGVGATGNTIYF. In nucleotides, the CDR3 is TGTGCCAGCTCCTCCGGAGTCGGGGCAACTGGAAACACCATATATTTT.

CDR3 nucleotides: TGCGCCAGCAGCCAAGAACAAGGGTCCTACGAGCAGTACGTC. Translation gives CASSQEQGSYEQYV. This sequence joins TRBV4-1 and TRBJ2-7; D unresolved. The CDR3 consists of 14 residues. The V gene's germline CDR1 is MGHRA and CDR2 YSYEKL. Trimming pared 0 bases from V and 1 base from J, leaving 7 bases between.

This rearrangement joins TRBV7-2 to TRBJ1-5; 8 bases line up with TRBD1. This CDR3 spans 17 amino acids. Germline V lookup: CDR1 SGHTA, CDR2 FQGNSA. The junction had 5 bases not matched to a gene; V was cut back by 1 base and J by 0 bases. The CDR3 DNA is TGTGCCAGCAGCTTAGGGCAGGGGGCGCATAGCAATCAGCCCCAGCATTTT. Translation: CASSLGQGAHSNQPQHF.

The genes are TRBV7-6 and TRBJ2-3, with 8 bases fitting TRBD1. CDR3 size: 16 residues. Germline CDR1 is SGHVS and CDR2 is FNYEAQ. The junction had 9 bases not matched to a gene; V was cut back by 2 bases and J by 5 bases. CDR3 region: CASSLSGGPLRDTQYF. Here the CDR3 DNA reads TGTGCCAGCAGCTTATCAGGGGGCCCTTTGAGAGATACGCAGTATTTT. The full variable domain, in which reference TRBV7-6 and TRBJ2-3 provide the parts outside the CDR3, is GAGVSQSPRYKVTKRGQDVALRCDPISGHVSLYWYRQALGQGPEFLTYFNYEAQQDKSGLPNDRFSAERPEGSISTLTIQRTEQRDSAMYRCASSLSGGPLRDTQYFGPGTRLTVL.

This clonotype was seen only a few times. The chain links TRBV6-5 to TRBJ2-1; the match to TRBD2 covers 8 bases. J gave up 5 bases and V 6 bases, and 12 bases lay outside the gene matches. The CDR3 runs 16 residues. The germline V gene has CDR1 MNHEY and CDR2 SVGAGI. CDR3 sequence: CASSLEAGGLDNEQFF. The CDR3 DNA is TGTGCCAGCAGCCTTGAGGCGGGGGGCCTAGACAATGAGCAGTTCTTC.

This clonotype was picked up a small number of times. V is TRBV7-2 and J is TRBJ2-5; no clear D. V was clipped by 5 bases and J by 5 bases, with 12 bases between them. CDR1 and CDR2 (germline): SGHTA, FQGNSA. The CDR3 extends over 13 amino acids. CDR3 loop: CASSQWSRETQYF. The DNA for the CDR3 is TGTGCCAGCAGCCAGTGGTCCCGGGAGACCCAGTACTTC.

The chain recombines TRBV21-1 with TRBJ2-7; TRBD1, the table's D call, lacks a check against the DNA. TRBV21-1 is marked as a pseudogene. This CDR3 has 13 amino acids. CDR3 nucleotides: TGTGCCAGCGCACACAGGTCGGCCTACGAGCAGTACGTC. Its translation is CASAHRSAYEQYV.

This clonotype was found a few times. The rearrangement joins TRBV20-1 to TRBJ2-7; D may match TRBD1 or TRBD2 (5 bases each). Germline loops: CDR1 DFQATT, CDR2 SNEGSKA (reference sequence). Trimming removed 0 bases from V and 1 base from J, with 25 bases in between. CDR3 size: 19 residues. The CDR3 DNA is TGCAGTGCTAGAGATACCGGGGCCTTCAACACCGTTTTGTCCTACGAGCAGTACTTC. It codes for CSARDTGAFNTVLSYEQYF.

The V call is TRBV20-1, the J call TRBJ1-1, with 9 bases matching TRBD1. This CDR3 comprises 14 residues. Per the germline V gene, CDR1 is DFQATT and CDR2 is SNEGSKA (reference sequence). The CDR3 region has the DNA TGCAGCGTTCTACAGGGGGCGTTTAACACTGAAGCTTTCTTT. Protein sequence: CSVLQGAFNTEAFF.

This sequence joins TRBV18 and TRBJ1-1; TRBD1 is a possible D gene (6 bases). The V gene's germline CDR1 is KGHSH and CDR2 LQKENI. V lost 3 bases and J 0 bases, leaving 14 bases between the germline ends. The CDR3 covers 16 residues. CDR3 amino acids: CASSPLRTAMNTEAFF. CDR3 bases: TGTGCCAGCTCACCTCTCAGGACAGCCATGAACACTGAAGCTTTCTTT. Looking up the rest from reference TRBV18 and TRBJ1-1 gives the full variable domain: NAGVMQNPRHLVRRRGQEARLRCSPMKGHSHVYWYRQLPEEGLKFMVYLQKENIIDESGMPKERFSAEFPKEGPSILRIQQVVRGDSAAYFCASSPLRTAMNTEAFFGQGTRLTVV.

This clonotype was observed at least ten times. This chain uses TRBV5-1 with TRBJ2-1; TRBD1 matches 8 bases. The germline CDR1 and CDR2 sequences are SGHRS and YFSETQ. V dropped 4 bases and J dropped 3; count of bases not matched to a gene: 6. The CDR3 spans 15 residues. CDR3 loop: CASSPQGARYNEQFF. The CDR3 nucleotides are TGCGCCAGCAGCCCGCAGGGGGCTCGCTACAATGAGCAGTTCTTC.

This chain uses TRBV4-3 with TRBJ2-5; D possibly corresponds to TRBD2 (6 bases). Trimming removed 4 bases from V and 0 bases from J, with 12 bases in between. The germline CDR1 and CDR2 sequences are LGHNA and YSLEER. This CDR3 has 15 amino acids. In DNA form, the CDR3 reads TGCGCCAGCAGCCCGGGACTTTCGTACCAAGAGACCCAGTACTTC. Encoded protein: CASSPGLSYQETQYF.

V is TRBV18 and J is TRBJ2-1, with D possibly matching TRBD2 (6 bases). Trimming shortened V by 5 bases and J by 5 bases, and 13 bases separated the two germline ends. The CDR3 spans 14 residues. CDR1 KGHSH and CDR2 LQKENI come from the germline V gene. For the CDR3, the DNA is TGTGCCAGCTCATCGGGAGAAGCCAACAATGAGCAGTTCTTC. It specifies CASSSGEANNEQFF.

This clonotype has more than one count but fewer than ten. The rearrangement uses TRBV6-2 or TRBV6-3 and TRBJ1-5, with D perhaps TRBD1 (5 bases). The germline gives CDR1 MNHEY, CDR2 SVGEGT. The ends were cut back, 5 bases at V and 5 bases at J, with 10 bases in the middle. This CDR3 has 13 amino acids. DNA for the CDR3: TGTGCCAGCAGTCACAGGTTTTATCAGCCCCAGCATTTT. This gives the protein CASSHRFYQPQHF.

The chain carries TRBV9 and TRBJ1-4, with no clear D. The CDR3 runs 16 residues. The V end was cut by 0 bases, the J end by 3 bases, with 12 bases between. Germline values: CDR1 SGDLS, CDR2 YYNGEE. CDR3 region: CASSVGSTGANEKLFF. The CDR3 nucleotides read TGTGCCAGCAGCGTAGGCTCCACCGGGGCTAATGAAAAACTGTTTTTT.

The chain employs TRBV15 and TRBJ2-5; TRBD1 agrees at 9 bases. CDR3 length equals 16 residues. Germline assignment: CDR1 LNHNV and CDR2 YYDKDF (reference sequence). J gave up 5 bases and V 0 bases, and 7 bases lay outside the gene matches. Here the CDR3 reads CATSRDPTGGAETQYF. The DNA for the CDR3 is TGTGCCACCAGCAGAGATCCCACAGGGGGCGCCGAGACCCAGTACTTC.

This clonotype was found a few times. The V gene is TRBV5-5, the J gene TRBJ2-7; tentatively, D is TRBD1 (5 bases). CDR1 and CDR2 (germline): SGHKS, YYEKEE (reference sequence). This CDR3 is built from 16 residues. V was clipped by 4 bases and J by 0 bases, with 17 bases between them. The DNA of the CDR3 is TGTGCCAGCAGCCTTGGGGCAGTCCCATTCTCCTACGAGCAGTACTTC. It is translated as CASSLGAVPFSYEQYF. The variable domain in full, completed from reference TRBV5-5 and TRBJ2-7, reads DAGVTQSPTHLIKTRGQQVTLRCSPISGHKSVSWYQQVLGQGPQFIFQYYEKEERGRGNFPDRFSARQFPNYSSELNVNALLLGDSALYLCASSLGAVPFSYEQYFGPGTRLTVT.

This chain connects TRBV7-2 to TRBJ2-5; D remains ambiguous. CDR3 size: 14 residues. Germline lookup yields CDR1 SGHTA and CDR2 FQGNSA. Between the trimmed V and J ends, which lost 2 bases and 5 bases, there was a span of 12 bases. This chain's CDR3 is CASSLLRLFETQYF. The CDR3, as DNA: TGTGCCAGCAGCTTATTGCGGCTATTCGAGACCCAGTACTTC.

V usage is TRBV2 and J usage is TRBJ1-1; D gene uncertain. V lost 4 bases and J 0 bases, leaving 6 bases between the germline ends. There are 13 residues in the CDR3. Germline CDR1 reads SNHLY; CDR2 reads FYNNEI. As DNA, the CDR3 is TGTGCCAGCAGTGTCGAGATGAACACTGAAGCTTTCTTT. Protein sequence: CASSVEMNTEAFF.

This chain connects TRBV4-3 to TRBJ1-5; D gene uncertain. CDR1 and CDR2 from the germline V gene are LGHNA and YSLEER. The CDR3 spans 15 residues. The V end lost 4 bases, the J end lost 4 bases, and 14 bases lay between the germline ends. CDR3 nucleotide sequence: TGCGCCAGCAGCCGAGACTCAGTCCCGAATCAGCCCCAGCATTTT. Its protein product is CASSRDSVPNQPQHF.